This T cell receptor (beta chain) was identified in a study of T cell changes during pregnancy in multiple sclerosis. Libraries were prepared by immunoSEQ multiplex PCR; TCRdb keeps only in-frame clonotypes and omits some of them. This table holds about 100,000 clones, about 94% found once. The CDR3 runs 15 residues. Germline V lookup: CDR1 SGHAT, CDR2 FQNNGV. The germline V and J ends were trimmed by 3 bases and 5 bases, with 16 bases remaining between them. The source of this sequence is a female donor with multiple sclerosis, enrolled in a pregnancy study. The sample here was peripheral blood, taken before pregnancy. This sequence joins TRBV11-2 and TRBJ1-1; D is perhaps TRBD1 (5 bases). CDR3 sequence reads: CASSFGGAARTEAFF. The CDR3 region has the DNA TGTGCCAGCAGCTTTGGCGGGGCCGCAAGGACTGAAGCTTTCTTT.